There are many counts of the clone carrying this T cell receptor beta chain. The sample comes from a study of blood T cell repertoires in COVID-19. Across the whole study: The United States, Italy and Spain supplied acute and convalescent COVID-19 samples. PBMCs, B-cell-depleted T cells, or T cells were the source of the cDNA or gDNA that made up the material.

Germline CDR1 MGHRA, CDR2 YSYEKL. Trimming took off 1 base at V and 1 base at J, with 8 bases between the two ends. CDR3 length: 15 amino acids. Per the original data handling: Amplification of reference gene primers was used by the study to estimate nucleated cell counts. Produced via immunoSEQ multiplex PCR; TCRdb's table is partial and in-frame only. The DNA was the basis for D and trimming; V, J and clone size are from that table. This sample has approximately 98,000 clones, with about 81% found just once. What was sequenced was peripheral blood. This TCR derives from a man of 80 years or more with acute or convalescent COVID-19. The V gene is TRBV4-1, the J gene TRBJ1-5; D not certain. CDR3: CASSQAETSNQPQHF. CDR3 in DNA: TGCGCCAGCAGCCAAGCAGAGACAAGCAATCAGCCCCAGCATTTT.